The clone carrying this TCR beta chain was seen many times. TCRdb re-called the 5' RACE reads with MiXCR, one entry per CDR3 protein. This sample has hundreds of thousands of distinct CDR3 sequences, with 15% to 20% found just once. The sample is drawn from a study of identical twins. This sample also appeared in a second study, on T cells expressing NK-cell markers.

Sequenced input: PBMCs. The sequence was obtained from a woman aged 18-29 years in good health.

The DNA of the CDR3 is TGTGCCAGCAGCTTCTACTCGGCCCGGAAACTGTTTTTT. Encoded protein: CASSFYSARKLFF. This sequence joins TRBV5-6 and TRBJ1-4; unclear D gene. V shed 2 bases and J shed 11 bases, with 13 bases lying between them. The CDR3 has 13 amino acids. Looked up from germline, CDR1 is SGHDT and CDR2 is YYEEEE.